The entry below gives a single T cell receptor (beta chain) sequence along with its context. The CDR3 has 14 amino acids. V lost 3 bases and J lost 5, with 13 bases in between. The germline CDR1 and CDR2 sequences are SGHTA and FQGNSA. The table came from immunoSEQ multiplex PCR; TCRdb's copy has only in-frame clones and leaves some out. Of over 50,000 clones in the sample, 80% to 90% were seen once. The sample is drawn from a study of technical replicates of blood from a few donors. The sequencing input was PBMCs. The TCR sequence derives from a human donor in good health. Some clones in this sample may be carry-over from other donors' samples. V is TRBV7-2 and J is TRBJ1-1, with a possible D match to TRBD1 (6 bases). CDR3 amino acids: CASSFLQGDTEAFF. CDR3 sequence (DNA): TGTGCCAGCAGCTTTTTACAGGGAGATACTGAAGCTTTCTTT.